This TCR beta chain was found in a study of early T cells in non-severe SARS-CoV-2 infection. Study information: The authors sequenced bulk RNA from unsorted whole blood, leaving chains unpaired.

There are 16 residues in the CDR3. TCRdb re-called the 5' RACE reads with MiXCR, one entry per CDR3 protein. The sample records around 94,000 distinct CDR3 sequences, less than 15% being singletons. The clonotype was recovered from an adult who was a healthcare worker with PCR-confirmed SARS-CoV-2 infection or an uninfected control (not recorded which). Sequencing used whole blood. The rearrangement links TRBV21-1 to TRBJ2-7; the table's D gene call, TRBD2, was not cross checked with the DNA. TRBV21-1 is labeled a pseudogene. The CDR3 protein is CASSKTGLSALGEQYF. CDR3 DNA sequence: TGTGCCAGCAGCAAGACGGGCTTATCCGCTCTGGGGGAGCAGTACTTC.